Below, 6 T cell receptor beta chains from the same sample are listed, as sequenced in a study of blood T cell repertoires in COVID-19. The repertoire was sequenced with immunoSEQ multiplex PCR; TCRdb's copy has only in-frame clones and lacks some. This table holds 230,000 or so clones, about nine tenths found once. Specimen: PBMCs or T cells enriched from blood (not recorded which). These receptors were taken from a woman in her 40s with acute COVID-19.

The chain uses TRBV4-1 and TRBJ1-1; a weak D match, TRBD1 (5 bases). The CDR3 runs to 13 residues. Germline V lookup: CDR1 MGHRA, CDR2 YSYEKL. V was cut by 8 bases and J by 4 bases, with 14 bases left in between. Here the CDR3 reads CASVKAGGTEAFF. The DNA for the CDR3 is TGCGCCAGCGTCAAGGCGGGGGGCACTGAAGCTTTCTTT.

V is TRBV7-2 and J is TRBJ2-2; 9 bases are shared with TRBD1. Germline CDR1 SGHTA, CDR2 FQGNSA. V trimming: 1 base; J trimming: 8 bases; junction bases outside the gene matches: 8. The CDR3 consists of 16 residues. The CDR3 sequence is CASSLGGVQGAGELFF. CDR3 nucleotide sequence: TGTGCCAGCAGCTTAGGAGGGGTACAGGGGGCTGGGGAGCTGTTTTTT.

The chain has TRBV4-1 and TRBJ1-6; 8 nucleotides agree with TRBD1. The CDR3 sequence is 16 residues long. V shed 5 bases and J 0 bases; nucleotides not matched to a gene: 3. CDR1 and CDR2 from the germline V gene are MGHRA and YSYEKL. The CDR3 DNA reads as TGCGCCAGCAGCGACAGGGGTAGCTCCTATAATTCACCCCTCCACTTT. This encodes CASSDRGSSYNSPLHF.

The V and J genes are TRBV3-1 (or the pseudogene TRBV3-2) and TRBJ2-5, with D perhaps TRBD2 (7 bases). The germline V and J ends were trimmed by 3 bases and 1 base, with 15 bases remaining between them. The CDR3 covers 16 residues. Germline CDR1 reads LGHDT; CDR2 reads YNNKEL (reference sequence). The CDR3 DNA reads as TGTGCCAGCAGCCACGGTGACGGGGGGCTCCAAGAGACCCAGTACTTC. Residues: CASSHGDGGLQETQYF.

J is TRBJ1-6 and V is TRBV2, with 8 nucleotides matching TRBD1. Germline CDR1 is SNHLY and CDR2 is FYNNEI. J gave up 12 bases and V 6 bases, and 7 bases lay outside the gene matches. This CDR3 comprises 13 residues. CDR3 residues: CASSDRGQRPLHF. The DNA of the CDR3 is TGTGCCAGCAGCGACAGGGGCCAAAGACCCCTCCACTTT. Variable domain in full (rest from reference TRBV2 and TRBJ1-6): EPEVTQTPSHQVTQMGQEVILRCVPISNHLYFYWYRQILGQKVEFLVSFYNNEISEKSEIFDDQFSVERPDGSNFTLKIRSTKLEDSAMYFCASSDRGQRPLHFGNGTRLTVT.

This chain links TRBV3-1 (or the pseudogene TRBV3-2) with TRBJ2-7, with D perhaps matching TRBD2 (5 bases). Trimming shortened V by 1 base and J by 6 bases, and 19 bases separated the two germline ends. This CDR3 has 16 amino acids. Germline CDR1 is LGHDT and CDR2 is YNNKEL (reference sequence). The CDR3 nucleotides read TGTGCCAGCAGCCAAGGCGGACTCACCATTGGGTCCGAGCAGTACGTC. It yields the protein CASSQGGLTIGSEQYV.